This T cell receptor beta chain was identified in a study of molecular identifiers for immune sequencing clone quantification. The CDR3 has 14 residues. V lost 6 bases to trimming and J lost 1 base, with 12 bases between them. CDR1 and CDR2 (germline): MNHEY, SVGAGI. TCRdb re-derived calls from the PCR reads in MiXCR, one entry per CDR3 protein. The table has more than 450,000 distinct CDR3 sequences, roughly a fifth seen once. The sequenced sample consisted of naive CD8+ T cells from blood, with Jurkat cell RNA spiked in. Subset given: FACS-sorted CD8+CD4-CCR7+CD45RA+ naive T cells. The sequence came from a human donor in good health. Some libraries in this study had Jurkat cell RNA spiked in. This chain links TRBV6-5 with TRBJ2-5; D call uncertain. The CDR3 region has the DNA TGTGCCAGCAGATCGGAGTATTTCCAAGAGACCCAGTACTTC. As protein: CASRSEYFQETQYF.